This T cell receptor (beta chain) is drawn from a study of regulatory T cells in long-lasting Graves disease. Deletions cut 5 bases from V and 2 bases from J, with 13 bases between. This CDR3 has 14 residues. CDR1 is PRHDT, CDR2 FYEKMQ, per germline (reference sequence). General study results and limits: Peripheral blood was the sole material, not thyroid tissue.

Assembly of TCR beta libraries relied on iRepertoire HTBI primers together with Arm-PCR of CDR3 regions. Each CDR3 protein gets one entry after TCRdb re-called the multiplex PCR reads with MiXCR. The sample carries hundreds of thousands of distinct CDR3 sequences, about 16% recorded once. The time point was: newly diagnosed GD, antithyroid drugs for less than 3 months. The TCR library was made from RNA extracted from PBMCs. This clonotype appeared many times. Its antigen is undetermined. This sample was also put to use in a study of T cells in Graves' hyperthyroidism and ophthalmopathy.

The sequence came from a woman aged 35-65 years with Graves disease. The chain links TRBV13 to TRBJ2-7, with D perhaps TRBD1 or TRBD2 (6 bases each). Specimen: peripheral blood mononuclear cells (PBMCs), collected at new diagnosis, from a patient treated with antithyroid drugs. CDR3 sequence (DNA): TGTGCCAGCAGCCTCTGGAGGGACACCTACGAGCAGTACTTC. It yields the protein CASSLWRDTYEQYF.